A single sample gave rise to the 21 T cell receptor beta chains below, sequenced in a study of T-cell reconstitution after alpha-beta-depleted transplantation in children. The authors prepared the TCRbeta library with unique molecular identifiers. TCRdb re-derived calls from the PCR reads in MiXCR, one entry per CDR3 protein. The sample holds approximately 400,000 distinct CDR3 sequences, about a tenth seen once. The sequencing here drew on PBMCs from the stem cell graft donor, taken from the stem cell graft. Source of these receptors: a human donor who donated a stem cell graft to a child with acute myeloid leukemia.

V usage is TRBV20-1 and J usage is TRBJ1-4; D is unclear. In germline, CDR1 is DFQATT, CDR2 SNEGSKA (reference sequence). The CDR3 has 16 residues. Trimming took off 0 bases at V and 8 bases at J, with 19 bases between the two ends. The CDR3 nucleotides are TGCAGTGCTAGAGATGAGATGAAGGGCCGCGGGGAAAAACTGTTTTTT. Amino acid sequence: CSARDEMKGRGEKLFF.

This clonotype was found a few times. The genes are TRBV5-1 and TRBJ2-3; no clear D gene. The V end lost 5 bases, the J end lost 0 bases, and 10 bases lay between the germline ends. The CDR3 is 14 amino acids. Germline V lookup: CDR1 SGHRS, CDR2 YFSETQ. The CDR3 region has the DNA TGCGCCAGCAGGAGGCAGACGAGCACAGATACGCAGTATTTT. It is translated as CASRRQTSTDTQYF. The variable domain in full, with the rest retrieved from reference TRBV5-1 and TRBJ2-3, is KAGVTQTPRYLIKTRGQQVTLSCSPISGHRSVSWYQQTPGQGLQFLFEYFSETQRNKGNFPGRFSGRQFSNSRSEMNVSTLELGDSALYLCASRRQTSTDTQYFGPGTRLTVL.

The chain has TRBV5-1 and TRBJ1-1; TRBD1 might be the D (5 bases). The CDR3 runs 14 residues. Trimming left V 0 bases short and J 3 bases short, with 9 bases between. Germline CDR1 SGHRS, CDR2 YFSETQ. The CDR3 protein is CASSLGMGDTEAFF. In DNA form, the CDR3 reads TGCGCCAGCAGCTTGGGTATGGGGGACACTGAAGCTTTCTTT.

This clonotype was detected a few times. This chain uses TRBV20-1 with TRBJ2-1; TRBD2 aligns across 8 bases. This CDR3 is 18 amino acids long. Trimming at V came to 1 base and at J to 0 bases, leaving 11 bases not matched to a gene. Germline CDR1 and CDR2: DFQATT and SNEGSKA (reference sequence). The CDR3 reads CSARGRLASEPSYNEQFF. In DNA, the CDR3 is TGCAGTGCTAGAGGTCGACTAGCGAGTGAACCCTCCTACAATGAGCAGTTCTTC.

This clonotype was counted at least ten times. The V call is TRBV5-5, the J call TRBJ2-7, with D perhaps TRBD1 (6 bases). The CDR3 is made up of 14 amino acids. CDR1 is SGHKS and CDR2 is YYEKEE in the germline V gene (reference sequence). The V and J ends lost 4 bases and 3 bases respectively, with 14 bases between them. CDR3 nucleotides: TGTGCCAGCAGCGCTACTAGACAGGACTACGAGCAGTACTTC. This gives the protein CASSATRQDYEQYF.

The V gene is TRBV5-1, the J gene TRBJ2-3, with 8 bases matching TRBD1. The trim removed 0 bases at V and 5 bases at J, leaving 8 bases unmatched. The CDR3 extends over 16 amino acids. Per germline, CDR1 SGHRS and CDR2 YFSETQ. Here the CDR3 reads CASSLVDRGMGDTQYF. The DNA for the CDR3 is TGCGCCAGCAGCTTGGTTGACAGGGGAATGGGAGATACGCAGTATTTT.

This clonotype was counted a few times. This sequence joins TRBV5-1 and TRBJ2-5; no firm D call. This CDR3 comprises 13 residues. V was cut by 7 bases and J by 5 bases, with 15 bases left in between. CDR1 SGHRS and CDR2 YFSETQ come from the germline V gene. CDR3 sequence reads: CASGPSGVETQYF. In DNA form, the CDR3 reads TGCGCCAGCGGGCCGAGTGGGGTGGAGACCCAGTACTTC.

This chain connects TRBV20-1 to TRBJ1-6, with D tentatively TRBD1 (5 bases). Germline CDR1 and CDR2: DFQATT and SNEGSKA (reference sequence). The CDR3 consists of 15 residues. The V and J ends lost 0 bases and 6 bases respectively, with 12 bases between them. CDR3 sequence: CSARETGRGNSPLHF. The CDR3, as DNA: TGCAGTGCTAGAGAGACGGGGCGGGGTAATTCACCCCTCCACTTT.

Only a few counts were recorded for this clonotype. The rearrangement joins TRBV7-2 to TRBJ1-3, with 12 bases aligning to TRBD1. Germline V gene lookup returns CDR1 SGHTA and CDR2 FQGNSA. Losses at the gene ends were 5 bases for V and 9 bases for J; bases not matched to a gene: 5. The CDR3 runs 14 residues. The CDR3, as DNA: TGTGCCAGCAGCAGGGGGACAGGGGGCGGCACCATATATTTT. Encoded protein: CASSRGTGGGTIYF.

This chain links TRBV20-1 with TRBJ2-2, with D perhaps matching TRBD2 (6 bases). The CDR3 extends over 15 amino acids. The germline gives CDR1 DFQATT, CDR2 SNEGSKA (reference sequence). Trimming shortened V by 0 bases and J by 6 bases, and 14 bases separated the two germline ends. The CDR3 reads CSARDEVREAGELFF. The DNA of the CDR3 is TGCAGTGCTAGAGATGAGGTTAGGGAGGCCGGGGAGCTGTTTTTT.

This clonotype was observed once. This chain links TRBV5-1 with TRBJ1-1, with 8 bases fitting TRBD1. This CDR3 has 15 residues. Germline trimming cut 4 bases from V and 5 bases from J; bases unmatched to any gene: 10. Germline V gives CDR1 SGHRS, CDR2 YFSETQ. CDR3 sequence reads: CASSRSKTGVTEAFF. CDR3 DNA: TGCGCCAGCAGCCGCTCTAAGACAGGGGTGACTGAAGCTTTCTTT. Filled out from reference TRBV5-1 and TRBJ1-1, the complete variable domain reads KAGVTQTPRYLIKTRGQQVTLSCSPISGHRSVSWYQQTPGQGLQFLFEYFSETQRNKGNFPGRFSGRQFSNSRSEMNVSTLELGDSALYLCASSRSKTGVTEAFFGQGTRLTVV.

The table lists this clonotype with many counts. The chain carries TRBV9 and TRBJ2-7; 8 bases map to TRBD1. CDR1 is SGDLS and CDR2 is YYNGEE in the germline V gene. The CDR3 runs to 15 residues. Trimming cost V 2 bases and J 3 bases; bases outside gene matches: 7. CDR3 nucleotide sequence: TGTGCCAGCAGCGTGGGGGACAGGAGTTACTACGAGCAGTACTTC. As protein: CASSVGDRSYYEQYF.

The genes are TRBV7-2 and TRBJ1-6; weak D call: TRBD1 (6 bases). The CDR3 runs to 16 residues. V was clipped by 1 base and J by 4 bases, with 11 bases between them. CDR1 and CDR2 from the germline V gene are SGHTA and FQGNSA. CDR3 DNA: TGTGCCAGCAGCTTAGTTGGCAGGGGTTATAATTCACCCCTCCACTTT. It specifies CASSLVGRGYNSPLHF.

The chain combines TRBV3-1 with TRBJ2-2; D is undetermined. Germline lookup yields CDR1 LGHDT and CDR2 YNNKEL (reference sequence). V dropped 0 bases and J dropped 0 bases, with 8 bases sitting between them. This CDR3 has 16 amino acids. Here the CDR3 DNA reads TGTGCCAGCAGCCAAGATCACGGATCGAACACCGGGGAGCTGTTTTTT. It encodes CASSQDHGSNTGELFF.

This chain connects TRBV5-1 to TRBJ1-1; D is unresolved. Germline V lookup: CDR1 SGHRS, CDR2 YFSETQ. Trimming shortened V by 4 bases and J by 2 bases, and 15 bases separated the two germline ends. The CDR3 has 15 residues. The CDR3 bases are TGCGCCAGCAGCACGACCTACGAGGGAAACACTGAAGCTTTCTTT. Translating gives CASSTTYEGNTEAFF. Full variable domain (rest looked up from reference TRBV5-1 and TRBJ1-1): KAGVTQTPRYLIKTRGQQVTLSCSPISGHRSVSWYQQTPGQGLQFLFEYFSETQRNKGNFPGRFSGRQFSNSRSEMNVSTLELGDSALYLCASSTTYEGNTEAFFGQGTRLTVV.

A few counts support this clonotype. J is TRBJ1-5 and V is TRBV7-2, with 7 bases lining up with TRBD1. The V and J ends lost 4 bases and 9 bases, in that order; junction bases with no gene match: 6. Germline lookup yields CDR1 SGHTA and CDR2 FQGNSA. The CDR3 is 13 amino acids. CDR3 nucleotides: TGTGCCAGCAGCTCCACAGGGGACCCGCCCCAGCATTTT. It codes for CASSSTGDPPQHF.

The chain combines TRBV29-1 with TRBJ1-5; a possible D gene is TRBD1 (5 bases). Germline V gene sequence: CDR1 SQVTM, CDR2 ANQGSEA. V was clipped by 7 bases and J by 3 bases, with 16 bases between them. CDR3 length: 14 amino acids. The CDR3: CSGRTGGNNQPQHF. The CDR3 DNA sequence: TGCAGCGGACGGACGGGGGGAAACAATCAGCCCCAGCATTTT.

The CDR3 DNA follows: TGCAGTGCTAGAGAACAGGGGGGTGGCTACACCTTC. Protein sequence: CSAREQGGGYTF. V usage is TRBV20-1 and J usage is TRBJ1-2; TRBD1 matches 8 bases. Germline CDR1 and CDR2: DFQATT and SNEGSKA (reference sequence). This CDR3 region has 12 residues. V shed 0 bases, J shed 7 bases, and the junction held 1 base outside the gene matches.

This clonotype occurred many times. This chain uses TRBV29-1 with TRBJ2-7; 9 bases agree with TRBD2. Germline V lookup: CDR1 SQVTM, CDR2 ANQGSEA. V lost 2 bases and J lost 4; bases outside the gene matches: 6. The CDR3 runs 14 residues. Written as DNA, the CDR3 is TGCAGCGTTGAATTGGGGACTAGCTCTTACGAGCAGTACTTC. Its protein product is CSVELGTSSYEQYF.

This clonotype was picked up a small number of times. The chain uses TRBV20-1 and TRBJ2-1; D is perhaps TRBD1 (5 bases). The CDR3 sequence is 12 residues long. V shed 1 base and J shed 6 bases, with 7 bases lying between them. Germline lookup yields CDR1 DFQATT and CDR2 SNEGSKA (reference sequence). DNA of the CDR3: TGCAGTGCTAGAGCAGGGTTCAATGAGCAGTTCTTC. This encodes CSARAGFNEQFF.

This clonotype has a handful of counts. As DNA, the CDR3 is TGTGCCATCAGCCAACTAGCGGGGGGCGTTGATGAGCAGTTCTTC. Amino acids: CAISQLAGGVDEQFF. The chain joins TRBV10-3 to TRBJ2-1; TRBD2 agrees at 12 bases. Germline CDR1 is ENHRY and CDR2 is SYGVKD. The CDR3 covers 15 residues. The V gene end was trimmed by 6 bases and the J gene end by 8 bases; junction bases not matched to a gene: 8.